This note documents a single T cell receptor (beta chain) sequence. This entry belongs to a study of monozygotic twins with inflammatory bowel disease. TCRdb derives one entry per CDR3 protein from the 5' RACE reads, leaving out DNA. Its clone listing holds over 120,000 distinct CDR3 sequences. This CDR3 region has 15 residues. Germline CDR1 is MNHNS and CDR2 is SASEGT. This clonotype was sampled from a human donor with ulcerative colitis or Crohn's disease, or a healthy co-twin of an affected twin (not recorded which). V and J are TRBV6-1 and TRBJ2-1. Sequencing input: blood. CDR3 sequence reads: CASSIAGGLHNEQFF.